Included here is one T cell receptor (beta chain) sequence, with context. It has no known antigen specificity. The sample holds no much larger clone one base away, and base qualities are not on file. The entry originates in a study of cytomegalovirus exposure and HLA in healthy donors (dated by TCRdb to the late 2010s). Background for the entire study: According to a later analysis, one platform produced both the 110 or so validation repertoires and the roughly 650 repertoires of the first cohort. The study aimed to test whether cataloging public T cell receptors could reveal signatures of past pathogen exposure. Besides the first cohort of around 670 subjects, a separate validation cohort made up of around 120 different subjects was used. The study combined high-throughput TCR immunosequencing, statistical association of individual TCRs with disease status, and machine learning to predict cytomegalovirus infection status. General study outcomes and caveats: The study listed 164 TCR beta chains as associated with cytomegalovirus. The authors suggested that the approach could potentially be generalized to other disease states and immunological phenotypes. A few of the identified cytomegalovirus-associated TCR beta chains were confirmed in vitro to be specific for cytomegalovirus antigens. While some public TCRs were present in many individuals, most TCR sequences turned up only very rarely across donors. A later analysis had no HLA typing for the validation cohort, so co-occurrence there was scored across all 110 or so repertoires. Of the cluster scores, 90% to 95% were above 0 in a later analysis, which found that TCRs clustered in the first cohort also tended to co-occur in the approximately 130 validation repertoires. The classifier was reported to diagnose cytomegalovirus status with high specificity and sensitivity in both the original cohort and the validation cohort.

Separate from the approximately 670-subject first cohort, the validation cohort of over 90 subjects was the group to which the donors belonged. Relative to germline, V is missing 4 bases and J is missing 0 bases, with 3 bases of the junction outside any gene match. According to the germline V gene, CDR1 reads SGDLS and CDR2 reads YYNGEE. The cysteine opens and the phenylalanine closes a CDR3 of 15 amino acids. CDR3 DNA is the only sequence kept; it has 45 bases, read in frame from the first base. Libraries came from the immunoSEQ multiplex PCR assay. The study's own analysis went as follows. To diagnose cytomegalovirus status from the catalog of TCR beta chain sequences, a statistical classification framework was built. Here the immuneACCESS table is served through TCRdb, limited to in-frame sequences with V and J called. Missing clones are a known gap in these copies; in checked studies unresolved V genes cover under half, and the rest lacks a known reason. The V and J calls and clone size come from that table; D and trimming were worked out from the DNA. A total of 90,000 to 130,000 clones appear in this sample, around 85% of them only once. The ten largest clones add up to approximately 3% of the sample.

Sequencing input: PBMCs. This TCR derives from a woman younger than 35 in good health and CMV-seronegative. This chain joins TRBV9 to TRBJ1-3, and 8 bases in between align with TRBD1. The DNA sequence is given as TGTGCCAGCAGCTACACAGGGGGCTCTGGAAACACCATATATTTT. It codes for CASSYTGGSGNTIYF.